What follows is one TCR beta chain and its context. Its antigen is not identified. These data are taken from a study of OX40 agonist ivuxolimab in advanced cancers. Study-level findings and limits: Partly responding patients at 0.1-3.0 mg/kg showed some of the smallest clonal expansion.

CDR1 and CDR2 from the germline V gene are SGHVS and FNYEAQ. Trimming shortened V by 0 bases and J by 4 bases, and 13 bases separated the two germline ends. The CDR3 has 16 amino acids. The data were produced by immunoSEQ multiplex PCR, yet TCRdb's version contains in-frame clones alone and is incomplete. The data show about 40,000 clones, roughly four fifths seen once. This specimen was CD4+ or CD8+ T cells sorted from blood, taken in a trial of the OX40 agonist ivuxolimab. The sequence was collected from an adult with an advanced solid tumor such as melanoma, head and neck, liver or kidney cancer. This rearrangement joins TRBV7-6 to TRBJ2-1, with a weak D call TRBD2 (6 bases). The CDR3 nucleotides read TGTGCCAGCAGCTTAGCGCGGGCGGGAAGGTACAATGAGCAGTTCTTC. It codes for CASSLARAGRYNEQFF.